Here is one T cell receptor beta chain with its context. Assay: immunoSEQ multiplex PCR; the TCRdb copy retains only in-frame clones and omits some. The data contain 250,000 to 350,000 clones, more than 70% of them seen just once; the ten biggest clones take up 6.9%. This record belongs to a study of blood T cell repertoires in COVID-19. The CDR3 is 17 residues long. The V and J ends lost 2 bases and 6 bases, in that order; junction bases with no gene match: 11. Germline CDR1 reads LNHDA; CDR2 reads SQIVND (reference sequence). Input material: peripheral blood. The chain carries TRBV19 and TRBJ2-2; 8 bases match TRBD1. The clonotype comes from a woman aged 30 to 39 who had recovered from COVID-19. This CDR3 reads CASSIIPGGWQAGELFF. The CDR3 DNA reads TGTGCCAGTAGTATAATCCCAGGGGGCTGGCAGGCCGGGGAGCTGTTTTTT. The variable domain in full, with the rest retrieved from reference TRBV19 and TRBJ2-2, is DGGITQSPKYLFRKEGQNVTLSCEQNLNHDAMYWYRQDPGQGLRLIYYSQIVNDFQKGDIAEGYSVSREKKESFPLTVTSAQKNPTAFYLCASSIIPGGWQAGELFFGEGSRLTVL.